This TCR beta chain appears in the sequencing data of a study of blood T cell repertoires in COVID-19. Study information: The United States, Italy and Spain were the sources of the acute and convalescent COVID-19 samples. PBMCs, B-cell-depleted T cells, or T cells provided the cDNA or gDNA that made up the material.

Original handling: Scientists estimated how many nucleated cells there were by amplifying reference gene primers. Clones were read by immunoSEQ multiplex PCR, and TCRdb kept only the in-frame ones, dropping some. V and J calls and clone size are given by that table; D and trimming were obtained from the DNA. The table lists around 120,000 clones, more than 75% of them singletons, with 2% to 2.5% in the top ten. The V segment lost 3 bases and the J segment 8 bases; nucleotides outside the gene matches: 7. Germline V gives CDR1 LNHDA, CDR2 SQIVND (reference sequence). There are 15 residues in the CDR3.

This TCR was recovered from a human donor in a cohort sampled during active COVID-19. The chain has TRBV19 and TRBJ2-1; 10 bases agree with TRBD2. Specimen: peripheral blood. The CDR3 is CASSMALAGVYEQFF. In DNA form, the CDR3 reads TGTGCCAGTAGTATGGCGCTAGCGGGAGTCTATGAGCAGTTCTTC.